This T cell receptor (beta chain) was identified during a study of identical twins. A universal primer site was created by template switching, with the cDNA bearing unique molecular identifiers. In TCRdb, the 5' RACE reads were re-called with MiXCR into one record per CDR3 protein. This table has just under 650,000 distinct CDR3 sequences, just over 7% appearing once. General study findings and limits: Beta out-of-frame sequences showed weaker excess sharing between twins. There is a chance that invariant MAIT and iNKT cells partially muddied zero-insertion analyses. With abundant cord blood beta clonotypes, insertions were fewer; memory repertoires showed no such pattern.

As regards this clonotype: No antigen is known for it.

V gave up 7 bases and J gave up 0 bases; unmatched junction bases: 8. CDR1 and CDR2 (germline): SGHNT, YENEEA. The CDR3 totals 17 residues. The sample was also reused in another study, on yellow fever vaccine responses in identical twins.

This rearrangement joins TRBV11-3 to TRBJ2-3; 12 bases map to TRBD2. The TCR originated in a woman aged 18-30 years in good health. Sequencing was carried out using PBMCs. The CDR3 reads CASTTGLAGTSTDTQYF. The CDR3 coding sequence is TGTGCCAGCACGACTGGACTAGCGGGAACTAGCACAGATACGCAGTATTTT.